A selection of T cell receptor beta chains follows, all from one sample in a study of CD8 T cells in Susac syndrome. Using its own MiXCR run on the immunoSEQ multiplex PCR reads, TCRdb lists one record per CDR3 protein. The sample includes under 550,000 distinct CDR3 sequences, around 85% of them seen just once. The sequenced material came from CD8+ T cells from PBMCs. The receptors shown here come from a human donor with multiple sclerosis. CDR3s include the opening cysteine and the closing phenylalanine or tryptophan. The D gene is left open where the match is weak. Not all rows give a size; the values are once, few, many and, for expanded clones, a class.

-	-	TRBV6-4	TRBJ2-2	CASSDDGATGELFF	TGTGCCAGCAGTGACGATGGGGCCACCGGGGAGCTGTTTTTT
-	TRBD2	TRBV5-6	TRBJ2-2	CASRLAGVGELFF	TGTGCCAGCAGGCTAGCGGGGGTCGGGGAGCTGTTTTTT
once	-	TRBV4-1	TRBJ1-2	CASRPMGEDYGYTF	TGCGCCAGCAGACCGATGGGTGAGGACTATGGCTACACCTTC
-	-	TRBV6-5	TRBJ2-6	CASGPGSPGANVLTF	TGTGCCAGCGGGCCGGGGTCGCCTGGGGCCAACGTCCTGACTTTC
-	-	TRBV12-3/TRBV12-4	TRBJ2-5	CASRHEVSETQYF	TGTGCCAGCAGGCACGAGGTCTCCGAGACCCAGTACTTC
few	-	TRBV30	TRBJ1-6	CAWSGDGSYSPLHF	TGTGCCTGGAGCGGGGACGGGAGTTATTCACCCCTCCACTTT
-	TRBD1	TRBV7-9	TRBJ2-7	CASAGTAYEQYF	TGTGCCAGCGCCGGGACAGCCTACGAGCAGTACTTC
-	-	TRBV11-2	TRBJ2-3	CASSSSTTGTDTQYF	TGTGCCAGCAGCTCGTCGACTACGGGCACAGATACGCAGTATTTT
-	TRBD1	TRBV4-1	TRBJ2-7	CASSLRTGGVYEQYF	TGCGCCAGCAGCCTCCGGACAGGGGGCGTCTACGAGCAGTACTTC
-	TRBD2	TRBV10-3	TRBJ2-7	CAISDPGLAGFYEQYF	TGTGCCATCAGTGACCCGGGACTAGCGGGATTCTACGAGCAGTACTTC
-	-	TRBV29-1	TRBJ2-1	CSVDWETYNEQFF	TGCAGCGTTGATTGGGAGACCTACAATGAGCAGTTCTTC
-	-	TRBV28	TRBJ2-7	CASSQWDQGYYEQYF	TGTGCCAGCAGTCAATGGGACCAAGGGTACTACGAGCAGTACTTC
-	-	TRBV7-9	TRBJ1-1	CASSLDGGHTEAFF	TGTGCCAGCAGCTTAGACGGGGGGCATACTGAAGCTTTCTTT
few	-	TRBV7-9	TRBJ2-1	CASSFPPSSYNEQFF	TGTGCCAGCAGCTTTCCTCCCAGCTCCTACAATGAGCAGTTCTTC
-	-	TRBV6-1	TRBJ2-1	CASRMDSLNEQFF	TGTGCCAGCAGAATGGACTCCCTAAATGAGCAGTTCTTC
-	-	TRBV9	TRBJ2-3	CASSPAGRGPDTQYF	TGTGCCAGCAGCCCCGCGGGCAGGGGCCCAGATACGCAGTATTTT
once	TRBD2	TRBV12-5	TRBJ2-2	CASGFTTSGEVTGELFF	TGTGCTAGTGGTTTTACGACTAGCGGGGAGGTAACCGGGGAGCTGTTTTTT
once	-	TRBV12-3/TRBV12-4	TRBJ2-7	CASSFKVWYEQYF	TGTGCCAGCAGTTTTAAGGTCTGGTACGAGCAGTACTTC
-	TRBD1	TRBV3-1	TRBJ1-1	CASSLGDRGLPEAFF	TGTGCCAGCAGCCTGGGGGACAGGGGGCTCCCTGAAGCTTTCTTT
-	-	TRBV4-1	TRBJ1-1	CASSSDGDTEAFF	TGCGCCAGCAGCTCCGATGGGGACACTGAAGCTTTCTTT
-	-	TRBV29-1	TRBJ2-7	CSVEEGSAAYEQYF	TGCAGCGTTGAAGAGGGTAGCGCAGCTTACGAGCAGTACTTC
-	-	TRBV7-9	TRBJ2-7	CASSLVPESYEQYF	TGTGCCAGCAGCTTAGTTCCAGAGTCCTACGAGCAGTACTTC
-	-	TRBV30	TRBJ1-1	CAWSRSGRPEAFF	TGTGCCTGGAGTCGGTCAGGGCGCCCTGAAGCTTTCTTT
-	TRBD2	TRBV10-3	TRBJ2-1	CAISGASGREDNEQFF	TGTGCCATCAGTGGTGCTAGCGGGAGGGAGGACAATGAGCAGTTCTTC
few	-	TRBV6-5	TRBJ1-2	CASSSLPPGLSGYTF	TGTGCCAGCAGTTCCCTCCCTCCGGGGCTAAGTGGCTACACCTTC
once	-	TRBV6-5	TRBJ2-2	CASSYFGSSDTGELFF	TGTGCCAGCAGTTACTTTGGGAGTTCGGACACCGGGGAGCTGTTTTTT
-	-	TRBV20-1	TRBJ2-1	CSAGWGEQFF	TGCAGTGCCGGGTGGGGCGAGCAGTTCTTC
-	-	TRBV11-2	TRBJ2-1	CASSPSSYNQQFF	TGTGCCAGCAGCCCGAGCTCCTACAACCAGCAGTTCTTC
-	-	TRBV6-5	TRBJ1-1	CASNQGSMNTEAFF	TGTGCCAGCAACCAGGGTTCAATGAACACTGAAGCTTTCTTT
-	-	TRBV19	TRBJ2-3	CATHLGGADTQYF	TGTGCCACCCATCTCGGGGGCGCAGATACGCAGTATTTT
once	-	TRBV5-1	TRBJ1-4	CASSLFAPFSEKLFF	TGCGCCAGCAGCTTGTTTGCGCCCTTCAGTGAAAAACTGTTTTTT
-	-	TRBV10-3	TRBJ2-7	CAISGLERYEQYF	TGTGCCATCAGTGGCCTTGAACGTTACGAGCAGTACTTC
-	TRBD1	TRBV14	TRBJ2-7	CASSQDRYGQGAYEQYF	TGTGCCAGCAGCCAAGATCGTTATGGCCAGGGGGCCTACGAGCAGTACTTC
-	-	TRBV7-9	TRBJ1-6	CASSFPDGSPLHF	TGTGCCAGCAGCTTTCCCGATGGTTCACCCCTCCACTTT
-	-	TRBV25-1	TRBJ1-2	CASSEFDTGRYGYTF	TGTGCCAGCAGTGAATTTGATACAGGCCGTTATGGCTACACCTTC
few	-	TRBV7-6	TRBJ2-1	CASSLMGSSYNEQFF	TGTGCCAGCAGCTTGATGGGGAGCTCCTACAATGAGCAGTTCTTC
-	-	TRBV19	TRBJ1-1	CASKTWDRNTEAFF	TGTGCCAGCAAAACCTGGGATAGGAACACTGAAGCTTTCTTT
-	-	TRBV27	TRBJ1-2	CASSSGPAAGYTF	TGTGCCAGCAGTTCCGGACCGGCCGCCGGCTACACCTTC
-	TRBD2	TRBV4-1	TRBJ2-7	CASSQAGGVYEQYF	TGCGCCAGCAGCCAAGCGGGGGGTGTATACGAGCAGTACTTC
-	-	TRBV30	TRBJ2-7	CAWSVPTDPYEQYF	TGTGCCTGGAGTGTCCCGACAGATCCCTACGAGCAGTACTTC
once	TRBD1	TRBV28	TRBJ1-1	CASSMRRQGWHTEAFF	TGTGCCAGCAGTATGAGAAGACAGGGGTGGCACACTGAAGCTTTCTTT
-	-	TRBV19	TRBJ1-5	CASSKFSRPYSNQPQHF	TGTGCCAGTAGTAAATTCAGTCGCCCATATAGCAATCAGCCCCAGCATTTT
-	TRBD2	TRBV16	TRBJ2-3	CASSQPPGTSQDTQYF	TGTGCCAGCAGCCAGCCTCCCGGGACTAGTCAAGATACGCAGTATTTT
-	-	TRBV6-6	TRBJ1-4	CASSYSRDEKLFF	TGTGCCAGCAGTTACTCACGAGATGAAAAACTGTTTTTT
-	TRBD2	TRBV6-5	TRBJ2-1	CASRGGVQQFF	TGTGCCAGCAGGGGGGGGGTCCAGCAGTTCTTC
few	TRBD1	TRBV30	TRBJ2-7	CAWSVGQSYEQYF	TGTGCCTGGAGTGTGGGACAGTCCTACGAGCAGTACTTC
-	TRBD2	TRBV30	TRBJ2-7	CAWRTSGGGYEQYF	TGTGCCTGGAGAACTAGCGGAGGGGGATACGAGCAGTACTTC
-	-	TRBV27	TRBJ1-1	CASSLDKTLNTEAFF	TGTGCCAGCAGTCTCGACAAGACTCTGAACACTGAAGCTTTCTTT
-	-	TRBV27	TRBJ2-7	CASSINRATYEQYF	TGTGCCAGCAGCATAAACAGGGCGACCTACGAGCAGTACTTC